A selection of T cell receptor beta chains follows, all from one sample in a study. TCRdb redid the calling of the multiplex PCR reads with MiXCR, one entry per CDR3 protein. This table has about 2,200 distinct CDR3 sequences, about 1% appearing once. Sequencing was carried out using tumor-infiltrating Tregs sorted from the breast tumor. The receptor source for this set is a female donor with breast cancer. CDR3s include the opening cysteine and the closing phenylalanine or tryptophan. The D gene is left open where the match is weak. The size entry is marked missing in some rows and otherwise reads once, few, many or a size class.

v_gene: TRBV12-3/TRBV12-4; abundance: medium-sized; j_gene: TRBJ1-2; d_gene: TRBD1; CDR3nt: TGTGCCAGCAGTTTAGCGCGAGGACAGGTTTCCTATGGCTACACCTTC; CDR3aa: CASSLARGQVSYGYTF
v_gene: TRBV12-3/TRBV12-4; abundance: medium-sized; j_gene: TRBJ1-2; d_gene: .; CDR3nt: TGTGCCAGCAGTTTAAGGACACGTGGCTACACCTTC; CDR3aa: CASSLRTRGYTF
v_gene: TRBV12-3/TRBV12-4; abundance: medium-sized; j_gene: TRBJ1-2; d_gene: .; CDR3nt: TGTGCCAGCGGGCCTGAGACAGGCGTCTATGGCTACACCTTC; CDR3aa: CASGPETGVYGYTF
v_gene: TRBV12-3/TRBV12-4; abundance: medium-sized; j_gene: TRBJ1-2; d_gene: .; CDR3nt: TGTGCCAGCAGCCCTGACAGATTGCTTTATGGCTACACCTTC; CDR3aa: CASSPDRLLYGYTF
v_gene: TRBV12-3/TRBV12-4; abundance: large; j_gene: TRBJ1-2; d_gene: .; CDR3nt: TGTGCCAGCAGTCAAGCTAACTATGGCTACACCTTC; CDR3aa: CASSQANYGYTF
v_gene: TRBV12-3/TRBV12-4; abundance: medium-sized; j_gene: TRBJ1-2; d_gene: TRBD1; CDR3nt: TGTGCCAGCAGTCTTTATCCGGGACAGGGCCCTGGCTACACCTTC; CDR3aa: CASSLYPGQGPGYTF
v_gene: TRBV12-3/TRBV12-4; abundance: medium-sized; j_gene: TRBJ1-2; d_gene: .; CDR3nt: TGTGCCAGCAGTTTGCCCGGGACTGTAGGCTACACCTTC; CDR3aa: CASSLPGTVGYTF
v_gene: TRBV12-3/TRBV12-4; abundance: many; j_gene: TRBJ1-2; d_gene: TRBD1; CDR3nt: TGTGCCAGCACCGGACAGGGGAACTATGGCTACACCTTC; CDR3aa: CASTGQGNYGYTF
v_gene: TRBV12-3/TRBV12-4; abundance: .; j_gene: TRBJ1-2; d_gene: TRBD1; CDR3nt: TGTGCCAGCAGTTTAACTAGGACAGGCCCTAACTATGGCTACACCTTC; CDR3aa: CASSLTRTGPNYGYTF
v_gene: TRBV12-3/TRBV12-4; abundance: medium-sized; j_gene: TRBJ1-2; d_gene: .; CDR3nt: TGTGCCAGCAGTTTAAAGACAGACTATGGCTACACCTTC; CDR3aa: CASSLKTDYGYTF
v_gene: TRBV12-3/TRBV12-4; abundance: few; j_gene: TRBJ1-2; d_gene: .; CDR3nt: TGTGCCAGCAGCAGTCTGCGGGTTAACTATGGCTACACCTTC; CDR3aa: CASSSLRVNYGYTF
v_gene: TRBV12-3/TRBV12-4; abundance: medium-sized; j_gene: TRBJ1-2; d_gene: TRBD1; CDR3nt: TGTGCCAGCAGTTTGGAGACAGGGCCACCTAACTATGGCTACACCTTC; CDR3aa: CASSLETGPPNYGYTF
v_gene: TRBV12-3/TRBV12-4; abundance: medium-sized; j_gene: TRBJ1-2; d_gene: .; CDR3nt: TGTGCCAGCAGTCCCCGGCAGGGTTACGGCTACACCTTC; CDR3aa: CASSPRQGYGYTF
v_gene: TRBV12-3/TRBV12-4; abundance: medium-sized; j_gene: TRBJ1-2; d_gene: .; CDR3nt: TGTGCCAGCAGTTTAGCATCAGGGGAAGTGCATGGCTACACCTTC; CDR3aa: CASSLASGEVHGYTF
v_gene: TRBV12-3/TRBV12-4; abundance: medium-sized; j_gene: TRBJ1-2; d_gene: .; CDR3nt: TGTGCCAGCAGTTTCAATGTTATGTCGGGGTATGGCTACACCTTC; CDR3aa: CASSFNVMSGYGYTF
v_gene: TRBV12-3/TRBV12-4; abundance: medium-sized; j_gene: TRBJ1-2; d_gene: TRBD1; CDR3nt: TGTGCCAGCAGTAGGACAGGGGTCGACTACACCTTC; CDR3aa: CASSRTGVDYTF
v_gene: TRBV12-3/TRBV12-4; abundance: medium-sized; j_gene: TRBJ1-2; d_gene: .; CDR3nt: TGTGCCAGCAGTCTAACTGTCGGGGATGGCTACACCTTC; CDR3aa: CASSLTVGDGYTF
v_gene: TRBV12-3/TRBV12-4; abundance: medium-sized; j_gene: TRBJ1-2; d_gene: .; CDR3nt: TGTGCCAGCAGTCAGGCCCGGAGCTATGGCTACACCTTC; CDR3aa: CASSQARSYGYTF
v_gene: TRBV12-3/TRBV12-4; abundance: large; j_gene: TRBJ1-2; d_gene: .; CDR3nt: TGTGCCAGCAGTAGCAGGGCTGGCTACACCTTC; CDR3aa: CASSSRAGYTF
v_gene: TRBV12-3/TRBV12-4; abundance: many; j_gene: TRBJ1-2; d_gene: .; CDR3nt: TGTGCCAGCAGTTTACGGGTGACAGATAACTATGGCTACACCTTC; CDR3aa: CASSLRVTDNYGYTF
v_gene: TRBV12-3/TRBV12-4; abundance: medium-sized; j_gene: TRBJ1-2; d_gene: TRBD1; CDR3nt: TGTGCCAGCAGTTTAGGTGGACAGGGAGTGAACTATGGCTACACCTTC; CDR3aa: CASSLGGQGVNYGYTF
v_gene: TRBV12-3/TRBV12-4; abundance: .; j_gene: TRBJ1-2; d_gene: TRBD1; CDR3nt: TGTGCCAGCAGCGGACTCGCGGGACAGGGTAACTATGGCTACACCTTC; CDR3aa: CASSGLAGQGNYGYTF
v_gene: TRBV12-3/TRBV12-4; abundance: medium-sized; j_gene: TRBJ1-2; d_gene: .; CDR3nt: TGTGCCAGCAGTTTATCCGGGCAGAGAGGCTACACCTTC; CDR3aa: CASSLSGQRGYTF
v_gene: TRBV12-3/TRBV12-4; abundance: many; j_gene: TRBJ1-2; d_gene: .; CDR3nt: TGTGCCAGCACGCAGACAGGCGGACGATCCTATGGCTACACCTTC; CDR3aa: CASTQTGGRSYGYTF
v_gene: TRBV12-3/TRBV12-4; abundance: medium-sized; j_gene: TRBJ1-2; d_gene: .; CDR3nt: TGTGCCTGGATTATGGACACCAACTATGGCTACACCTTC; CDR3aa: CAWIMDTNYGYTF
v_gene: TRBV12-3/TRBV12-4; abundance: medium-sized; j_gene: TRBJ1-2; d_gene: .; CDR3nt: TGTGCCAGCAGTCCGCAGGGAGGTGGGTACTATGGCTACACCTTC; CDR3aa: CASSPQGGGYYGYTF
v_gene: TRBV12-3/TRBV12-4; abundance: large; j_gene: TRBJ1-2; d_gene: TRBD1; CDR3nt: TGTGCCAGCAGTCCCCAGGGACAGCCCCTCGGCTATGGCTACACCTTC; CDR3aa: CASSPQGQPLGYGYTF
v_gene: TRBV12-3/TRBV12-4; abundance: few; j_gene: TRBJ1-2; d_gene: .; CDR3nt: TGTGCCAGCAGTCCCGGGACGAATAATGGCTACACCTTC; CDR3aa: CASSPGTNNGYTF
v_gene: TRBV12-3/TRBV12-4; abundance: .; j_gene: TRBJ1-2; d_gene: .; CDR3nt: TGTGCCAGCAGTTTAGACAGCAAGATCTATGGCTACACCTTC; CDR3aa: CASSLDSKIYGYTF
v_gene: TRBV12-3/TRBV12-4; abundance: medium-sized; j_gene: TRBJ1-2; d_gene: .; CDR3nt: TGTGCCAGCATCGAGACTGGTGGCTACACCTTC; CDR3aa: CASIETGGYTF
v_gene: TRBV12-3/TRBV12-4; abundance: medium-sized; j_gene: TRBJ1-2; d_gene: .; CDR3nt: TGTGCCAGCAGTTTAATAGGGACAACGAACTATGGCTACACCTTC; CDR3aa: CASSLIGTTNYGYTF
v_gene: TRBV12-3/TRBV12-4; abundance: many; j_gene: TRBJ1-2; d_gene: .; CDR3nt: TGTGCCAGCACCTTCCAGGGTAACGGAAAGGGCTACACCTTC; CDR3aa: CASTFQGNGKGYTF
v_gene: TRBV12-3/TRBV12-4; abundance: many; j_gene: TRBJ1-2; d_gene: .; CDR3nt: TGTGCCAGCAGTTTATACAGGACGACCTATGGCTACACCTTC; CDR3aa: CASSLYRTTYGYTF
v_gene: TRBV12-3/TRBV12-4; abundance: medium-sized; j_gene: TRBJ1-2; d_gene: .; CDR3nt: TGTGCCAGCAGTTCCTCTGGTTACGGCTACACCTTC; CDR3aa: CASSSSGYGYTF
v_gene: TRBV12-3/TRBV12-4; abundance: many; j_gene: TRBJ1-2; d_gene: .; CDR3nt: TGTGCCAGCAGTTCGAAGGGAGGCTACACCTTC; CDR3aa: CASSSKGGYTF
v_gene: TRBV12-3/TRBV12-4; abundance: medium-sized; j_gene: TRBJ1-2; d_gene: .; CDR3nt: TGTGCCAGCAGACCTCGACAGGAACTATATGGCTACACCTTC; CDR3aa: CASRPRQELYGYTF
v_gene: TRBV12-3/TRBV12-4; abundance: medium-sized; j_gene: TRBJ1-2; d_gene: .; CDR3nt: TGTGCCAGCAGCCCGTCCAGGCGTACTAACTATGGCTACACCTTC; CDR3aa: CASSPSRRTNYGYTF
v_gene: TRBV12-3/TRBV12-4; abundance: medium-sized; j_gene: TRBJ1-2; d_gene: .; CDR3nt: TGTGCCAGCGCAGAAGTCCGACAGAGGGAGTCCTATGGCTACACCTTC; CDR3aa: CASAEVRQRESYGYTF
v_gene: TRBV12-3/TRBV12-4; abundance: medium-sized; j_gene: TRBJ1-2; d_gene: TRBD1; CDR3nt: TGTGCCAGCAGATCGACGGGACAGTACTATGGCTACACCTTC; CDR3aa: CASRSTGQYYGYTF
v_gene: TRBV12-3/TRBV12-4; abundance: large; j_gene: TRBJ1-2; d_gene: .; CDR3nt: TGTGCCAGCAGTCCGTCGGACCGCGGCTACACCTTC; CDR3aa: CASSPSDRGYTF
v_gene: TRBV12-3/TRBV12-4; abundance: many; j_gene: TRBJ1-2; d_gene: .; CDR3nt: TGTGCCAGCAGCGCCTCCTATGGCTACACCTTC; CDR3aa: CASSASYGYTF
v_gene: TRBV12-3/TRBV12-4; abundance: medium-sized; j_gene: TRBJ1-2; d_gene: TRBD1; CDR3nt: TGTGCCAGCAGTTCCGACAGGGTATATGGCTACACCTTC; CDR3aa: CASSSDRVYGYTF